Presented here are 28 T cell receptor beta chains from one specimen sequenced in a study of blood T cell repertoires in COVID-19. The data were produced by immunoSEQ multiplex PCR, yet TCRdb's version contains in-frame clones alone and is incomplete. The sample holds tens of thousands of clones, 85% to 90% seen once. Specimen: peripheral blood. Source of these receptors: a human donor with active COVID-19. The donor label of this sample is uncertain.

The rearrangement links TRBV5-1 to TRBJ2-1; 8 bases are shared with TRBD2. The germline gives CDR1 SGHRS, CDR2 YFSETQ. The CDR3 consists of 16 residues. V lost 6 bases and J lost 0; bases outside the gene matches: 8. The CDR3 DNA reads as TGCGCCAGCATCCGGACGGGGGGGAGCTCCTACAATGAGCAGTTCTTC. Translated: CASIRTGGSSYNEQFF.

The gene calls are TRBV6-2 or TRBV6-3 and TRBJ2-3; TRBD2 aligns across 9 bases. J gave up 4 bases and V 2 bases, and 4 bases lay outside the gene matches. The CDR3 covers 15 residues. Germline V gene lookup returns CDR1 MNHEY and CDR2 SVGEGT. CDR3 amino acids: CASSYAGGRPDTQYF. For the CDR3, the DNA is TGTGCCAGCAGTTACGCGGGGGGGCGTCCAGATACGCAGTATTTT.

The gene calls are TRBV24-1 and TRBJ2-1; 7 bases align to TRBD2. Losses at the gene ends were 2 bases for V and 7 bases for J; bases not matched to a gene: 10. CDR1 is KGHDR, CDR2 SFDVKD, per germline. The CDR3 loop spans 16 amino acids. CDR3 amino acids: CATSDSGLSAGNEQFF. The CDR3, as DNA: TGTGCCACCAGTGATTCGGGACTTTCAGCGGGGAATGAGCAGTTCTTC.

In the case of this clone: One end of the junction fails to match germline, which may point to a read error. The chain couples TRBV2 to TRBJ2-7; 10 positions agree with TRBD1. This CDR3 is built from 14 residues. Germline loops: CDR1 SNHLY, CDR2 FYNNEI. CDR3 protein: CASSAPGQGTSRGF. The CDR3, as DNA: TGTGCCAGCAGCGCTCCGGGACAGGGGACTTCAAGGGGGTTC.

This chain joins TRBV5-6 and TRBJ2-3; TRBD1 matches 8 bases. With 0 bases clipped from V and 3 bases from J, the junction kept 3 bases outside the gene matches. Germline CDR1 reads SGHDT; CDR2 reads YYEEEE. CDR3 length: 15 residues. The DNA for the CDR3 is TGTGCCAGCAGCTTGGTACAGGGGGTAACAGATACGCAGTATTTT. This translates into CASSLVQGVTDTQYF.

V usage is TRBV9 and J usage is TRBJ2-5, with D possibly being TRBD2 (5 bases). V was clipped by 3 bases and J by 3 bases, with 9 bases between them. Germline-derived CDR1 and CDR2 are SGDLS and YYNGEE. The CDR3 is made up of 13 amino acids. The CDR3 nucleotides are TGTGCCAGCAGCGCCGCGAGGGAAGAGACCCAGTACTTC. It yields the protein CASSAAREETQYF.

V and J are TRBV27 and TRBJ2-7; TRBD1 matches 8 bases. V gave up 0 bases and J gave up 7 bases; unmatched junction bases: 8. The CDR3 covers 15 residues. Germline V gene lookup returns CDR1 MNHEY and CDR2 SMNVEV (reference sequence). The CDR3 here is CASSLSRQGAGEQYF. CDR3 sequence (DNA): TGTGCCAGCAGTTTATCACGGCAGGGGGCAGGGGAGCAGTACTTC.

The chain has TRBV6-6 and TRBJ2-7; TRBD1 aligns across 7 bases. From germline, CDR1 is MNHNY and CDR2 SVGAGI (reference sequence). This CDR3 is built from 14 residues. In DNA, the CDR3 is TGTGCTTCCTGGGACCGTACAGGGGACTACGAGCAGTACTTC. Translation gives CASWDRTGDYEQYF.

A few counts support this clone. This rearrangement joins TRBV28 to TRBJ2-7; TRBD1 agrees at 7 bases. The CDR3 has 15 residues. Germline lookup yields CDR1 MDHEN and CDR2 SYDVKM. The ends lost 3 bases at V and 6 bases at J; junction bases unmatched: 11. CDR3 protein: CASSLIQGEISEQYF. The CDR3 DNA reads TGTGCCAGCAGTTTGATTCAGGGGGAGATTTCCGAGCAGTACTTC.

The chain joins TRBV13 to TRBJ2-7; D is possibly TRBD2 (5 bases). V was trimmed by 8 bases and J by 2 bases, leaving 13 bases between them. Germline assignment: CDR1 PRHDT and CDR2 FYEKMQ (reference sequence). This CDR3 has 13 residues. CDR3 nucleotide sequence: TGTGCCAGCTGCCAACTAGGTACCTACGAGCAGTACTTC. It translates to CASCQLGTYEQYF.

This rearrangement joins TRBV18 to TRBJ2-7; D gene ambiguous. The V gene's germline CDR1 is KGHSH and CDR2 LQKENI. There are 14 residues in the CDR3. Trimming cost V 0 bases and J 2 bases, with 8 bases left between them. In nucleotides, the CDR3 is TGTGCCAGCTCACCACCCCTAGAGCCCTACGAGCAGTACTTC. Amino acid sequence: CASSPPLEPYEQYF.

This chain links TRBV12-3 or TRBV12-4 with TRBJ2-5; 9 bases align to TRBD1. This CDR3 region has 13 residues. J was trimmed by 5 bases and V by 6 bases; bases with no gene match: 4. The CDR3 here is CASRQGAGETQYF. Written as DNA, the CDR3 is TGTGCCAGCAGACAGGGGGCGGGGGAGACCCAGTACTTC.

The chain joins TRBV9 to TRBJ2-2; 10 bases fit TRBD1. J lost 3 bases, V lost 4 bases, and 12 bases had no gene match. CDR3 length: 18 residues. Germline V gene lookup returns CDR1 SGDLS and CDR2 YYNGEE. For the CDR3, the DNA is TGTGCCAGCAGCCCTTCTCCGGGACAGGGGCCCTACACCGGGGAGCTGTTTTTT. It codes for CASSPSPGQGPYTGELFF.

In nucleotides, the CDR3 is TGTGCCAGCAGTTACTCGGAGGGAAAAGCTTTCTTT. It translates to CASSYSEGKAFF. The chain uses TRBV6-2 or TRBV6-3 and TRBJ1-1; D remains ambiguous. CDR1 and CDR2 from the germline V gene are MNHEY and SVGEGT. V lost 0 bases and J lost 9, with 8 bases in between. The CDR3 loop spans 12 amino acids.

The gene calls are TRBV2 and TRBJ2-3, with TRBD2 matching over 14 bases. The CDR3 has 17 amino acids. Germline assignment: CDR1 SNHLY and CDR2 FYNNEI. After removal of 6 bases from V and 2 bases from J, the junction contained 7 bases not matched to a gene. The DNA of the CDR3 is TGTGCCAGCAGGGAGGGGACTAGCGGGGGTTACACAGATACGCAGTATTTT. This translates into CASREGTSGGYTDTQYF.

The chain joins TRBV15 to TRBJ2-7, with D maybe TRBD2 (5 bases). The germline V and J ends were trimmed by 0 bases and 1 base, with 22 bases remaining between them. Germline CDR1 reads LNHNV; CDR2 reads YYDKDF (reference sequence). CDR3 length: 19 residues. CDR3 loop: CATSRDKLIRRTESYEQYF. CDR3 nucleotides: TGTGCCACCAGCAGAGATAAGTTAATTAGGCGGACTGAGTCCTACGAGCAGTACTTC. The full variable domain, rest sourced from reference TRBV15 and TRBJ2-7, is DAMVIQNPRYQVTQFGKPVTLSCSQTLNHNVMYWYQQKSSQAPKLLFHYYDKDFNNEADTPDNFQSRRPNTSFCFLDIRSPGLGDTAMYLCATSRDKLIRRTESYEQYFGPGTRLTVT.

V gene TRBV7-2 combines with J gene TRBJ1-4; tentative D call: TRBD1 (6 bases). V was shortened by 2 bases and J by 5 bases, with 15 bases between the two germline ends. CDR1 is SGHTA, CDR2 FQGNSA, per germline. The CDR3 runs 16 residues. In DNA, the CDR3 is TGTGCCAGCAGCTTAACATTTGGACAGATAAATGAAAAACTGTTTTTT. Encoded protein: CASSLTFGQINEKLFF.

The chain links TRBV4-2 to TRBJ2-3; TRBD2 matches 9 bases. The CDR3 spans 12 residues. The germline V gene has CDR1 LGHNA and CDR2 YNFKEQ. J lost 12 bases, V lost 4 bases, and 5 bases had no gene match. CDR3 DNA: TGTGCCAGCAGCCCAAGCGGGAGGCCCCAGTATTTT. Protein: CASSPSGRPQYF.

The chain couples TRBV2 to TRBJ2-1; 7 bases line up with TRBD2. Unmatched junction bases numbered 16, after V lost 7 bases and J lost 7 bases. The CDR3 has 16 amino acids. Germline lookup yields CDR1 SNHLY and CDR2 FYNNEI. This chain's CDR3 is CASTDPTSADRNEQFF. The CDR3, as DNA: TGTGCCAGCACTGACCCTACTAGCGCCGACCGGAATGAGCAGTTCTTC. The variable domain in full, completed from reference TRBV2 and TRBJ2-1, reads EPEVTQTPSHQVTQMGQEVILRCVPISNHLYFYWYRQILGQKVEFLVSFYNNEISEKSEIFDDQFSVERPDGSNFTLKIRSTKLEDSAMYFCASTDPTSADRNEQFFGPGTRLTVL.

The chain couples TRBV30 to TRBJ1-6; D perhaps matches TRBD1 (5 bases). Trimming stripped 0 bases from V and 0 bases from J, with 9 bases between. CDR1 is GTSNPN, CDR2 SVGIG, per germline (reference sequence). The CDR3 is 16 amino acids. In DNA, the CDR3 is TGTGCCTGGAGTGTAACAGGTTTCTCCTATAATTCACCCCTCCACTTT. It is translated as CAWSVTGFSYNSPLHF.

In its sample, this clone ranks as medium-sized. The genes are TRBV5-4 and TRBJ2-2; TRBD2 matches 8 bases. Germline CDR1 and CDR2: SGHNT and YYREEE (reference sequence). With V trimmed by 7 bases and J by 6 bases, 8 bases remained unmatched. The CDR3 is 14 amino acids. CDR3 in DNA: TGTGCCAGCTGGGACGGGGGGGCCTCCGGGGAGCTGTTTTTT. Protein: CASWDGGASGELFF.

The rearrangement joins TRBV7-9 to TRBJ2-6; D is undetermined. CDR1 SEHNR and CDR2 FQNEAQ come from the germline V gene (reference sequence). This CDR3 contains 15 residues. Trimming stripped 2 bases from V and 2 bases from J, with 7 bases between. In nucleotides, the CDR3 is TGTGCCAGCAGCTTACAACAGCCTGGGGCCAACGTCCTGACTTTC. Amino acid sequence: CASSLQQPGANVLTF. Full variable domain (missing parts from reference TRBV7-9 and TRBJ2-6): DTGVSQNPRHKITKRGQNVTFRCDPISEHNRLYWYRQTLGQGPEFLTYFQNEAQLEKSRLLSDRFSAERPKGSFSTLEIQRTEQGDSAMYLCASSLQQPGANVLTFGAGSRLTVL.

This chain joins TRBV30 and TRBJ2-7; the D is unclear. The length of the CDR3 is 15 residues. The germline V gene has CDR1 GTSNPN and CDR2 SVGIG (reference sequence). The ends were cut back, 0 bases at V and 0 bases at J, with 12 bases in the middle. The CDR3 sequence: CAWSVEFPGSYEQYF. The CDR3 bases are TGTGCCTGGAGTGTAGAGTTTCCGGGCTCCTACGAGCAGTACTTC.

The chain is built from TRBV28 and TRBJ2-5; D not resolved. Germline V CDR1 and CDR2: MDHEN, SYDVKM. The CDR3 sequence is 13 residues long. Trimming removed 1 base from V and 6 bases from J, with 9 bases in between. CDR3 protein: CASSLSSPQTQYF. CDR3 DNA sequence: TGTGCCAGCAGTTTATCCTCCCCCCAGACCCAGTACTTC.

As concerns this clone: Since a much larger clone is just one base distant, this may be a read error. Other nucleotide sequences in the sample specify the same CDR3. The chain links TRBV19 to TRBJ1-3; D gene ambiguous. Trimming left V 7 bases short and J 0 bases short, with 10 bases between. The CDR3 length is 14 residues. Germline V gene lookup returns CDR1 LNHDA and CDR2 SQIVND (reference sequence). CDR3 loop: CASTRGGSGNTIYF. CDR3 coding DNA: TGTGCCAGTACCCGAGGCGGCTCTGGAAACACCATATATTTT.

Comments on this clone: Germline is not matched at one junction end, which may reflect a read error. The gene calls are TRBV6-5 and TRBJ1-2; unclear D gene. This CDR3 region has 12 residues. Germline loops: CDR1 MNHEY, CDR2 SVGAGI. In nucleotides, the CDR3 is TGTGCCAACAGTCAAAAGCCTGATGGCTACACCTTC. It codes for CANSQKPDGYTF.

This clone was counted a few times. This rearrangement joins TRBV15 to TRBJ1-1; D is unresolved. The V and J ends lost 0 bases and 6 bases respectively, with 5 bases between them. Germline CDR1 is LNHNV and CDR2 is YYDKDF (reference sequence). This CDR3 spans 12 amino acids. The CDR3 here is CATSRDFAEAFF. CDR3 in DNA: TGTGCCACCAGCAGAGATTTCGCTGAAGCTTTCTTT.

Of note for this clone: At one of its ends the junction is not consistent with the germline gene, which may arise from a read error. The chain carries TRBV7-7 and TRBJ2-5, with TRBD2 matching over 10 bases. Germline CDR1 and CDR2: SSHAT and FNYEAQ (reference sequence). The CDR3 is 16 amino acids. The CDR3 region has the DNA TGTGCTAGCAGCTTAGGGTCTAGCGGGAGCCAAGAGACCCAGTACTTC. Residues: CASSLGSSGSQETQYF. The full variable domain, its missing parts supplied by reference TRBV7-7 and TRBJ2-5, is GAGVSQSPRYKVTKRGQDVTLRCDPISSHATLYWYQQALGQGPEFLTYFNYEAQPDKSGLPSDRFSAERPEGSISTLTIQRTEQRDSAMYRCASSLGSSGSQETQYFGPGTRLLVL.